This TCR beta chain was sequenced during a study of cytomegalovirus exposure and HLA in healthy donors. V was clipped by 2 bases and J by 5 bases, with 7 bases between them. This CDR3 is built from 12 residues. Germline V gene data show CDR1 as SGHRS and CDR2 as YFSETQ. PCR was performed using 60 Vbeta and 13 Jbeta primers. The data were produced by immunoSEQ multiplex PCR, yet TCRdb's version contains in-frame clones alone and is incomplete. The sample has roughly 150,000 clones; about two thirds are singletons. The chain uses TRBV5-1 and TRBJ2-5, with unresolved D. The TCR was taken from a man aged 55 to 70 in good health and CMV-seronegative. Sequencing used PBMCs. CDR3 region: CASSFPSETQYF. For the CDR3, the DNA is TGCGCCAGCAGCTTCCCCTCGGAGACCCAGTACTTC.